Following are 30 T cell receptor beta chains from one sample sequenced in a study of T-cell memory formation after mild COVID-19. Via MiXCR, TCRdb re-called the 5' RACE reads, giving one row per CDR3 protein. The data contain fewer than 250,000 distinct CDR3 sequences, around 17% of them singletons. Material: PBMCs or a T cell subset sorted from them (not recorded which). Receptor source: an adult woman who had mild COVID-19 (a few samples of this study predate the infection). Cell type and time point are not known.

The chain recombines TRBV20-1 with TRBJ2-7, with D possibly being TRBD1 (6 bases). Germline values: CDR1 DFQATT, CDR2 SNEGSKA (reference sequence). The CDR3 has 13 residues. V shed 7 bases and J shed 4 bases, with 17 bases lying between them. CDR3 amino acids: CSGARDTEYEQYF. CDR3 bases: TGCAGTGGGGCCCGGGACACCGAATACGAGCAGTACTTC.

At least ten counts were recorded for this clonotype. The rearrangement links TRBV12-3 or TRBV12-4 to TRBJ2-3; 7 nucleotides agree with TRBD2. V dropped 3 bases and J dropped 6; count of bases not matched to a gene: 6. The CDR3 is 14 amino acids. The CDR3 here is CASSLRGIRDTQYF. The CDR3 DNA follows: TGTGCCAGCAGTTTGCGGGGGATTCGGGATACGCAGTATTTT.

This clonotype was seen more than once but under ten times. The chain combines TRBV9 with TRBJ2-7, with 8 nucleotides matching TRBD1. The CDR3 contains 16 residues. The trim removed 4 bases at V and 3 bases at J, leaving 12 bases unmatched. CDR1 and CDR2 (germline): SGDLS, YYNGEE. CDR3 DNA sequence: TGTGCCAGCAGCCCAGTGGGGGGACAGGAGTTCTACGAGCAGTACTTC. Amino acids: CASSPVGGQEFYEQYF.

The gene calls are TRBV12-3 or TRBV12-4 and TRBJ2-7; D possibly corresponds to TRBD2 (6 bases). The CDR3 runs 12 residues. V lost 3 bases and J lost 5, with 8 bases in between. CDR3 amino acids: CASSFGGHEQYF. CDR3 coding DNA: TGTGCCAGCAGTTTCGGAGGGCACGAGCAGTACTTC.

This clonotype came up a few times. The CDR3: CASSRTDRGHYNEQFF. CDR3 bases: TGTGCCAGCAGCCGCACCGACAGGGGGCACTACAATGAGCAGTTCTTC. The V and J genes are TRBV7-9 and TRBJ2-1; TRBD1 matches at 10 bases. The trim removed 5 bases at V and 3 bases at J, leaving 7 bases unmatched. The CDR3 runs 16 residues. Germline V gene lookup returns CDR1 SEHNR and CDR2 FQNEAQ (reference sequence).

This clonotype turned up a few times. The V call is TRBV29-1, the J call TRBJ2-6; no clear D gene. Germline CDR1 SQVTM, CDR2 ANQGSEA. The CDR3 has 14 residues. Trimming removed 3 bases from V and 0 bases from J, with 6 bases in between. The CDR3 region has the DNA TGCAGCGTTGACTGGAGCTCTGGGGCCAACGTCCTGACTTTC. It translates to CSVDWSSGANVLTF.

This clonotype was observed a few times. This rearrangement joins TRBV6-2 or TRBV6-3 to TRBJ2-7, with D perhaps TRBD2 (5 bases). CDR1 and CDR2 from the germline V gene are MNHEY and SVGEGT. This CDR3 is 12 amino acids long. V was pared by 1 base and J by 6 bases, with 7 bases between. CDR3 amino acids: CASSYLAFEQYF. As DNA, the CDR3 is TGTGCCAGCAGTTACTTAGCGTTCGAGCAGTACTTC.

This clonotype was found a few times. Here the CDR3 reads CASSDSRPGVVRNTEAFF. DNA of the CDR3: TGTGCCAGCAGTGACAGCCGTCCGGGAGTCGTTCGGAACACTGAAGCTTTCTTT. The J gene is TRBJ1-1, the V gene TRBV3-1, with D perhaps matching TRBD1 (5 bases). The CDR3 runs 18 residues. V lost 6 bases and J lost 1, with 24 bases in between. Per germline, CDR1 LGHDT and CDR2 YNNKEL (reference sequence).

V and J are TRBV12-3 or TRBV12-4 and TRBJ1-1; 9 bases agree with TRBD1. The CDR3 sequence is 15 residues long. V shed 4 bases and J 1 base; nucleotides not matched to a gene: 4. CDR3 nucleotides: TGTGCCAGCAGTTACTACAGGGGGCCGAACACTGAAGCTTTCTTT. Its translation: CASSYYRGPNTEAFF.

This clonotype has a single count. The gene calls are TRBV12-3 or TRBV12-4 and TRBJ2-6; D ambiguous. CDR3 size: 14 residues. V gave up 4 bases and J gave up 0 bases, with 4 bases separating them. The CDR3 nucleotides are TGTGCCAGCAGTTCGGGCTCTGGGGCCAACGTCCTGACTTTC. This encodes CASSSGSGANVLTF.

In this sample, this clonotype turned up a few times. V gene TRBV4-2 combines with J gene TRBJ1-1, with a possible D match to TRBD1 (6 bases). Trimming removed 4 bases at V and 7 bases at J, with 19 bases between. Germline V gives CDR1 LGHNA, CDR2 YNFKEQ. This CDR3 has 15 amino acids. The CDR3 nucleotides read TGTGCCAGCAGCCCACAGGGTGGGGAGCTGCTTGAAGCTTTCTTT. Its protein product is CASSPQGGELLEAFF.

This clonotype was seen ten or more times. V gene TRBV4-1 combines with J gene TRBJ1-2; 8 nucleotides align to TRBD1. The germline CDR1 and CDR2 sequences are MGHRA and YSYEKL. The CDR3 consists of 18 residues. The V gene end was trimmed by 4 bases and the J gene end by 2 bases; junction bases not matched to a gene: 15. Here the CDR3 reads CASSLTSTQGANNYGYTF. CDR3 nucleotide sequence: TGCGCCAGCAGCCTCACTTCAACCCAGGGGGCGAACAACTATGGCTACACCTTC.

CDR3 in amino acids: CASTLTGGRPQHF. The CDR3 nucleotides read TGTGCCAGCACCCTCACAGGGGGCCGGCCCCAGCATTTT. The J gene is TRBJ1-5, the V gene TRBV28; 9 bases agree with TRBD1. In germline, CDR1 is MDHEN, CDR2 SYDVKM. This CDR3 is 13 amino acids long. V shed 7 bases, J shed 9 bases, and the junction held 7 bases outside the gene matches.

The rearrangement uses TRBV20-1 and TRBJ1-1; a possible D gene is TRBD1 (6 bases). The CDR3 loop spans 12 amino acids. Germline V CDR1 and CDR2: DFQATT, SNEGSKA (reference sequence). Trimming took 7 bases from V and 10 from J, leaving 19 bases between them. The CDR3 here is CSVQVRGQRAFF. DNA for the CDR3: TGCAGTGTGCAAGTGAGGGGACAAAGAGCTTTCTTT.

This clonotype showed up just a few times. The chain uses TRBV12-3 or TRBV12-4 and TRBJ1-1, with D possibly matching TRBD1 (5 bases). V lost 7 bases and J lost 8, with 11 bases in between. The length of the CDR3 is 11 residues. CDR3 nucleotide sequence: TGTGCCAGCACCCGGACACCGGAAGCTTTCTTT. Residues: CASTRTPEAFF.

The V gene is TRBV6-5, the J gene TRBJ2-5, with D possibly matching TRBD2 (5 bases). V lost 2 bases and J lost 1, with 11 bases in between. Germline assignment: CDR1 MNHEY and CDR2 SVGAGI. CDR3 size: 15 residues. CDR3 region: CASSYGLLPQETQYF. The CDR3 nucleotides are TGTGCCAGCAGTTACGGACTCTTGCCCCAAGAGACCCAGTACTTC.

This clonotype was seen only a few times. The chain is built from TRBV7-9 and TRBJ2-1; TRBD2 aligns across 10 bases. J gave up 9 bases and V 1 base, and 9 bases lay outside the gene matches. The CDR3 contains 16 residues. Germline CDR1 is SEHNR and CDR2 is FQNEAQ (reference sequence). CDR3 in DNA: TGTGCCAGCAGCTTAGAGGGTCTAGCGGGAGCGGGTGAGCAGTTCTTC. It is translated as CASSLEGLAGAGEQFF. Full variable domain (missing parts from reference TRBV7-9 and TRBJ2-1): DTGVSQNPRHKITKRGQNVTFRCDPISEHNRLYWYRQTLGQGPEFLTYFQNEAQLEKSRLLSDRFSAERPKGSFSTLEIQRTEQGDSAMYLCASSLEGLAGAGEQFFGPGTRLTVL.

This chain links TRBV4-3 with TRBJ2-2; 7 nucleotides line up with TRBD1. Germline V gene data show CDR1 as LGHNA and CDR2 as YSLEER. The CDR3 is 19 amino acids. V shed 3 bases, J shed 5 bases, and the junction held 18 bases outside the gene matches. The DNA of the CDR3 is TGCGCCAGCAGCCACCTACGTGGAAGAGGGGGCTATAGTACCGGGGAGCTGTTTTTT. Residues: CASSHLRGRGGYSTGELFF.

As DNA, the CDR3 is TGCAGTGCTAGGAGGACGGAGGATTCACCCCTCCACTTT. It yields the protein CSARRTEDSPLHF. The chain employs TRBV20-1 and TRBJ1-6, with no clear D. This CDR3 is built from 13 residues. Per the germline V gene, CDR1 is DFQATT and CDR2 is SNEGSKA (reference sequence). V was trimmed by 3 bases and J by 8 bases, leaving 11 bases between them.

In this sample, this clonotype turned up many times. The chain recombines TRBV7-2 with TRBJ2-1, with D hard to call. Trimming took off 2 bases at V and 6 bases at J, with 2 bases between the two ends. The CDR3 is made up of 11 amino acids. Looked up from germline, CDR1 is SGHTA and CDR2 is FQGNSA. This CDR3 reads CASSLFNEQFF. CDR3 DNA: TGTGCCAGCAGCTTATTCAATGAGCAGTTCTTC. The entire variable domain, with the rest obtained from reference TRBV7-2 and TRBJ2-1, is as follows: GAGVSQSPSNKVTEKGKDVELRCDPISGHTALYWYRQSLGQGLEFLIYFQGNSAPDKSGLPSDRFSAERTGGSVSTLTIQRTQQEDSAVYLCASSLFNEQFFGPGTRLTVL.

The chain combines TRBV13 with TRBJ2-7; 14 bases are a match to TRBD2. Germline CDR1 reads PRHDT; CDR2 reads FYEKMQ (reference sequence). The CDR3 consists of 18 residues. V shed 4 bases and J 3 bases; nucleotides not matched to a gene: 11. CDR3 protein: CASSSRTSGGPMYYEQYF. The CDR3 DNA sequence: TGTGCCAGCAGCTCCCGGACTAGCGGGGGGCCTATGTACTACGAGCAGTACTTC.

This CDR3 reads CASSYWGPNTGELFF. The CDR3 DNA reads TGTGCCAGCAGTTACTGGGGCCCGAACACCGGGGAGCTGTTTTTT. This chain joins TRBV6-5 and TRBJ2-2; D is perhaps TRBD1 (5 bases). Germline V gene lookup returns CDR1 MNHEY and CDR2 SVGAGI. Trimming shortened V by 1 base and J by 0 bases, and 6 bases separated the two germline ends. The CDR3 has 15 amino acids.

The rearrangement joins TRBV20-1 to TRBJ2-1, with 8 nucleotides matching TRBD2. Germline V lookup: CDR1 DFQATT, CDR2 SNEGSKA (reference sequence). The CDR3 consists of 14 residues. The junction had 10 bases not matched to a gene; V was cut back by 7 bases and J by 5 bases. CDR3 protein: CSGGGGLADNEQFF. CDR3 bases: TGCAGTGGGGGGGGAGGACTAGCTGACAATGAGCAGTTCTTC.

The chain recombines TRBV6-5 with TRBJ2-1; the D gene is possibly TRBD2 (5 bases). The CDR3 extends over 16 amino acids. The germline V gene encodes CDR1 MNHEY and CDR2 SVGAGI. V gave up 6 bases and J gave up 9 bases, with 24 bases separating them. The CDR3 spells CASRGSGYRATSEQFF. CDR3 sequence (DNA): TGTGCCAGCAGAGGGAGCGGTTATCGGGCTACAAGTGAGCAGTTCTTC.

This clonotype has more than one count but fewer than ten. The chain links TRBV7-9 to TRBJ2-7; D may be TRBD2 (6 bases). The CDR3 consists of 14 residues. CDR1 and CDR2 (germline): SEHNR, FQNEAQ (reference sequence). Trimming removed 5 bases at V and 6 bases at J, with 17 bases between. The CDR3 DNA follows: TGTGCCAGCAGCCCCAATGGGATGCGGGGCGAGCAGTACTTC. This translates into CASSPNGMRGEQYF.

This clonotype was picked up many times. V is TRBV12-3 or TRBV12-4 and J is TRBJ2-1, with 12 bases lining up with TRBD2. The J segment lost 6 bases and the V segment lost 6 bases, leaving 3 bases of the junction unmatched. The CDR3 runs 14 residues. The CDR3 DNA is TGTGCCAGCAGCCGACTAGCGGGAGCCAATGAGCAGTTCTTC. Protein product: CASSRLAGANEQFF.

The chain uses TRBV12-3 or TRBV12-4 and TRBJ2-5, with 8 bases lining up with TRBD2. The length of the CDR3 is 14 residues. After removal of 4 bases from V and 2 bases from J, the junction contained 3 bases not matched to a gene. The CDR3 spells CASSSGRGQETQYF. The CDR3 DNA reads as TGTGCCAGCAGTTCCGGGAGGGGGCAAGAGACCCAGTACTTC.

The CDR3 is CASSWSGLGADTQYF. The CDR3 region has the DNA TGTGCCAGCAGCTGGAGCGGTTTAGGAGCGGATACGCAGTATTTT. The rearrangement links TRBV7-3 to TRBJ2-3; D possibly corresponds to TRBD2 (5 bases). This CDR3 comprises 15 residues. Trimming pared 4 bases from V and 6 bases from J, leaving 17 bases between. The germline V gene has CDR1 SGHTA and CDR2 FQGTGA.

This chain uses TRBV24-1 with TRBJ2-7; TRBD1 matches at 10 bases. The length of the CDR3 is 20 residues. The germline gives CDR1 KGHDR, CDR2 SFDVKD. V trimming: 8 bases; J trimming: 1 base; junction bases outside the gene matches: 22. The chain's CDR3 is CATTTDPRDRGVIDSYEQYF. CDR3 DNA: TGTGCCACCACCACCGACCCCCGGGACAGGGGCGTCATTGATTCCTACGAGCAGTACTTC.

The rearrangement links TRBV3-1 to TRBJ1-3; D not certain. The germline CDR1 and CDR2 sequences are LGHDT and YNNKEL (reference sequence). The V and J ends lost 0 bases and 0 bases respectively, with 9 bases between them. The length of the CDR3 is 16 residues. The CDR3 region has the DNA TGTGCCAGCAGCCAAGAGATGGGCTTCTCTGGAAACACCATATATTTT. Amino acids: CASSQEMGFSGNTIYF.